The entry that follows covers one T cell receptor beta chain sequence. Profiling relied on immunoSEQ multiplex PCR, and the TCRdb table lists in-frame clones only, not all of them. The sample has about 250,000 clones; nearly 90% are singletons. The source of the sample is a study of blood T cell repertoires in COVID-19. Whole-study context: Samples came from the United States, Italy and Spain, spanning acute and convalescent COVID-19. Sources were T cells, B-cell-depleted T cells, or PBMCs; the material itself was cDNA or gDNA.

Per the germline V gene, CDR1 is SGHNT and CDR2 is YYREEE (reference sequence). The CDR3 has 14 amino acids. After removal of 4 bases from V and 6 bases from J, the junction contained 3 bases not matched to a gene. The sequence came from a woman aged 35 to 49 who had recovered from COVID-19. This rearrangement joins TRBV5-4 to TRBJ1-6, with 8 bases lining up with TRBD1. The sample taken for sequencing was peripheral blood. CDR3 amino acids: CASSVDRGNSPLHF. CDR3 sequence (DNA): TGTGCCAGCAGCGTTGACAGGGGTAATTCACCCCTCCACTTT.